Shown below are 30 T cell receptor beta chains from a single sample sequenced in a study of T cells in Graves' hyperthyroidism and ophthalmopathy (dated by TCRdb to between 2017 and 2020). Libraries were built with multiplex PCR. Sequencing instrument: Illumina HiSeq 2000. Amplification of TCR beta CDR3 regions was carried out from RNA transcripts. For the first round of RT-PCR on the TCR CDR3, the HTBI primer set was used together with the Qiagen OneStep RT-PCR kit. Through fastp at Q25 and MiXCR, TCRdb rebuilt clones from the public reads, retaining in-frame beta chains. Identical CDR3 proteins give one entry, which carries the most common genes and DNA. Present in this sample are some 500,000 distinct CDR3 sequences, around 22% of which were seen just once. The ten top clones hold about 10% of the sample. Sequencing was done on a sample of blood. These receptors were obtained from a woman in her twenties or thirties with Graves' ophthalmopathy.

A few counts support this clonotype. This may come from a read error, since a much larger clone is one base off. This sequence joins TRBV7-9 and TRBJ2-7; 10 positions match TRBD1. Per the germline V gene, CDR1 is SEHNR and CDR2 is FQNEAQ (reference sequence). The CDR3 is 14 amino acids. CDR3 DNA sequence: TGTGCCAGCAGCAAATTGGACAGGGGGGAAGTGCAGTGCTTC. It specifies CASSKLDRGEVQCF.

The table lists this clonotype with a few counts. The genes are TRBV20-1 and TRBJ2-7; no clear D gene. Trimming left V 2 bases short and J 4 bases short, with 15 bases between. This CDR3 contains 14 residues. Per germline, CDR1 DFQATT and CDR2 SNEGSKA (reference sequence). CDR3 sequence: CSARPPAIGYEQYF. CDR3 nucleotide sequence: TGCAGTGCTAGACCTCCGGCCATCGGGTACGAGCAGTACTTC.

This clonotype was seen repeatedly, ten times or more. The chain recombines TRBV10-3 with TRBJ1-2, with a weak D call TRBD1 (6 bases). V was shortened by 2 bases and J by 4 bases, with 14 bases between the two germline ends. The CDR3 has 15 amino acids. Germline CDR1 ENHRY, CDR2 SYGVKD. CDR3 loop: CAISEPRTVSYGYTF. The CDR3 DNA is TGTGCCATCAGTGAGCCTAGGACAGTAAGCTATGGCTACACCTTC.

This clonotype was seen ten or more times. The chain combines TRBV2 with TRBJ1-1, with D possibly being TRBD1 (6 bases). With 6 bases removed from V and 8 bases from J, the gap between germline ends came to 13 bases. The germline V gene encodes CDR1 SNHLY and CDR2 FYNNEI. The CDR3 sequence is 12 residues long. The CDR3 region has the DNA TGTGCCAGCAGACCTACCGGGACAGAAGCTTTCTTT. Amino acid sequence: CASRPTGTEAFF.

This clonotype was seen ten or more times. J is TRBJ1-5 and V is TRBV20-1; perhaps TRBD1 as D (5 bases). Germline V gene sequence: CDR1 DFQATT, CDR2 SNEGSKA (reference sequence). Trimming stripped 3 bases from V and 6 bases from J, with 12 bases between. CDR3 length equals 13 residues. As DNA, the CDR3 is TGCAGTGCTAGCTCCGCAGGGATTCAGCCCCAGCATTTT. This encodes CSASSAGIQPQHF.

The chain combines TRBV5-1 with TRBJ2-5, with 10 bases fitting TRBD1. The CDR3 sequence is 15 residues long. Trimming at V came to 2 bases and at J to 3 bases, leaving 4 bases not matched to a gene. Germline-derived CDR1 and CDR2 are SGHRS and YFSETQ. DNA of the CDR3: TGCGCCAGCAGCTTATGGACAGGGGGAAAAGAGACCCAGTACTTC. The encoded protein is CASSLWTGGKETQYF. The full variable domain, completed using reference TRBV5-1 and TRBJ2-5, is KAGVTQTPRYLIKTRGQQVTLSCSPISGHRSVSWYQQTPGQGLQFLFEYFSETQRNKGNFPGRFSGRQFSNSRSEMNVSTLELGDSALYLCASSLWTGGKETQYFGPGTRLLVL.

This clonotype appeared many times. This rearrangement joins TRBV12-3 or TRBV12-4 to TRBJ1-1; 8 nucleotides match TRBD1. Losses at the gene ends were 5 bases for V and 6 bases for J; bases not matched to a gene: 17. The CDR3 totals 17 residues. The CDR3 nucleotides are TGTGCCAGCAGTCTGGGGACAGGAAACTACGAGCTTTCTGAAGCTTTCTTT. Translating it yields CASSLGTGNYELSEAFF.

A few counts support this clonotype. This chain uses TRBV11-1 with TRBJ1-2, with 8 bases matching TRBD1. CDR3 length equals 16 residues. Germline assignment: CDR1 SGHAT and CDR2 FQDESV (reference sequence). Trimming removed 4 bases from V and 1 base from J; junction bases left unmatched: 8. As DNA, the CDR3 is TGTGCCAGCAGCTCCTTCGGACAGGGAGATAACTATGGCTACACCTTC. Translated: CASSSFGQGDNYGYTF.

V is TRBV7-2 and J is TRBJ2-7; 8 bases match TRBD2. This CDR3 contains 15 residues. V trimming: 6 bases; J trimming: 5 bases; junction bases outside the gene matches: 12. Germline V gene lookup returns CDR1 SGHTA and CDR2 FQGNSA. CDR3 nucleotides: TGTGCCAGCAGACATGGGACTAGAAACTTCCACGAGCAGTACTTC. Its translation: CASRHGTRNFHEQYF.

This clonotype was counted a few times. The rearrangement joins TRBV18 to TRBJ2-7; D possibly corresponds to TRBD2 (5 bases). The CDR3 loop spans 16 amino acids. Trimming took 3 bases from V and 2 from J, leaving 17 bases between them. CDR1 and CDR2 (germline): KGHSH, LQKENI. CDR3 nucleotides: TGTGCCAGCTCACCCCGTGGAGGAGTAAATACCTACGAGCAGTACTTC. Translated, it gives CASSPRGGVNTYEQYF.

This clonotype was recorded many times. The CDR3 reads CSASNRGGTEAFF. The CDR3 DNA is TGCAGTGCTAGCAACAGGGGCGGCACTGAAGCTTTCTTT. This chain uses TRBV20-1 with TRBJ1-1; 7 bases agree with TRBD1. Germline lookup yields CDR1 DFQATT and CDR2 SNEGSKA (reference sequence). V shed 3 bases, J shed 4 bases, and the junction held 5 bases outside the gene matches. This CDR3 contains 13 residues.

This clonotype was seen many times. The V and J genes are TRBV6-1 and TRBJ2-7; 7 nucleotides align to TRBD1. Germline trimming cut 6 bases from V and 5 bases from J; bases unmatched to any gene: 10. Germline V gives CDR1 MNHNS, CDR2 SASEGT. This CDR3 region has 14 residues. CDR3 amino acids: CASRLQTGTHEQYF. CDR3 coding DNA: TGTGCCAGCAGACTCCAGACAGGGACCCACGAGCAGTACTTC.

This clonotype was recorded at least ten times. J is TRBJ2-7 and V is TRBV6-5; 8 nucleotides agree with TRBD1. The germline CDR1 and CDR2 sequences are MNHEY and SVGAGI. The CDR3 is 15 amino acids. J was trimmed by 5 bases and V by 2 bases; bases with no gene match: 8. The DNA of the CDR3 is TGTGCCAGCAGTTACCCCGGACAGGGTGGCCACGAGCAGTACTTC. This translates into CASSYPGQGGHEQYF.

This clonotype was seen repeatedly, ten times or more. The genes are TRBV20-1 and TRBJ2-2, with D perhaps matching TRBD1 (6 bases). The germline V and J ends were trimmed by 0 bases and 0 bases, with 11 bases remaining between them. CDR1 and CDR2 from the germline V gene are DFQATT and SNEGSKA (reference sequence). The CDR3 runs to 16 residues. The CDR3 DNA sequence: TGCAGTGCTAGAGAAACCGGGACACCGAACACCGGGGAGCTGTTTTTT. Translated: CSARETGTPNTGELFF.

This clonotype was seen many times. The chain recombines TRBV12-3 or TRBV12-4 with TRBJ1-1, with 7 bases that match TRBD1. This CDR3 is built from 15 residues. V was pared by 9 bases and J by 1 base, with 11 bases of the junction left unmatched. CDR3 amino acids: CASERGGMGNTEAFF. For the CDR3, the DNA is TGTGCCAGTGAGAGAGGGGGCATGGGGAACACTGAAGCTTTCTTT.

This clonotype has at least ten counts. The chain joins TRBV6-5 to TRBJ1-5; no firm D call. The V gene lost 2 bases and the J gene lost 0 bases, with 14 bases spanning the gap. This CDR3 has 17 amino acids. Looked up from germline, CDR1 is MNHEY and CDR2 is SVGAGI. The DNA of the CDR3 is TGTGCCAGCAGTTACAATCCCCCCTATGATAGCAATCAGCCCCAGCATTTT. This sequence encodes CASSYNPPYDSNQPQHF.

The genes are TRBV7-9 and TRBJ1-1; possibly TRBD1 for D (6 bases). V was clipped by 5 bases and J by 7 bases, with 14 bases between them. CDR1 SEHNR and CDR2 FQNEAQ come from the germline V gene (reference sequence). The CDR3 loop spans 13 amino acids. CDR3 coding DNA: TGTGCCAGCAGCCCAGGGGAGGCAATTGAAGCTTTCTTT. Translation gives CASSPGEAIEAFF.

This clonotype came up a few times. The chain combines TRBV3-1 with TRBJ2-7; D is unresolved. The germline V and J ends were trimmed by 1 base and 0 bases, with 10 bases remaining between them. In germline, CDR1 is LGHDT, CDR2 YNNKEL (reference sequence). The CDR3 is made up of 15 amino acids. The CDR3 DNA sequence: TGTGCCAGCAGCCAAGGACCCGAGAGCTCCTACGAGCAGTACTTC. Amino acids: CASSQGPESSYEQYF.

This clonotype occurred many times. The junction and the germline gene differ at one end; a read error may be behind it. The CDR3 nucleotides read TGTGCCAGCAACGGACAGGGAGCCAAAAACATTAAGTACTTC. It encodes CASNGQGAKNIKYF. This chain links TRBV6-1 with TRBJ2-4; 8 bases fit TRBD1. This CDR3 has 14 residues. The germline V gene encodes CDR1 MNHNS and CDR2 SASEGT.

This clonotype was counted only a few times. V gene TRBV11-3 combines with J gene TRBJ1-6, with D unclear. The CDR3 contains 14 residues. V was cut by 0 bases and J by 8 bases, with 8 bases left in between. Germline CDR1 is SGHNT and CDR2 is YENEEA. The CDR3 protein is CASSLDPPDSPLHF. In nucleotides, the CDR3 is TGTGCCAGCAGCTTAGACCCCCCTGATTCACCCCTCCACTTT.

About this clonotype: A much larger clone lies one base from this, so it may be a read error. The rearrangement joins TRBV11-3 to TRBJ2-7, with D perhaps TRBD2 (7 bases). The CDR3 length is 20 residues. Per the germline V gene, CDR1 is SGHNT and CDR2 is YENEEA. CDR3 sequence reads: CASSLGFGGGRGRFTYELYF. The DNA for the CDR3 is TGTGCCAGCAGCTTAGGTTTTGGCGGGGGCCGGGGACGATTCACCTACGAGCTGTACTTC.

A single count supports this clonotype. The gene calls are TRBV6-1 and TRBJ1-5, with D possibly matching TRBD1 (6 bases). The CDR3 runs to 14 residues. Germline assignment: CDR1 MNHNS and CDR2 SASEGT. The germline V and J ends were trimmed by 2 bases and 5 bases, with 10 bases remaining between them. The CDR3 nucleotides are TGTGCCAGCAGTGAACGGAGGGGGTATCAGCCCCAGCATTTT. Its translation is CASSERRGYQPQHF.

This clonotype was recorded at least ten times. The chain joins TRBV18 to TRBJ1-5, with a possible D match to TRBD1 (6 bases). The CDR3 loop spans 13 amino acids. The V end lost 8 bases, the J end lost 5 bases, and 13 bases lay between the germline ends. Per germline, CDR1 KGHSH and CDR2 LQKENI. This CDR3 reads CASSPAGDQPQHF. CDR3 sequence (DNA): TGTGCCAGCAGCCCCGCAGGGGATCAGCCCCAGCATTTT.

This clonotype was seen a few times. The gene calls are TRBV10-2 and TRBJ2-7; TRBD1 aligns across 10 bases. This CDR3 is built from 15 residues. V lost 1 base and J lost 5; bases outside the gene matches: 5. Germline V gene lookup returns CDR1 WSHSY and CDR2 SAAADI. The CDR3 DNA is TGCGCCAGCAGTGAGTTCCGGGACAGGGGCGACGAGCAGTACTTC. It translates to CASSEFRDRGDEQYF.

This clonotype was found a few times. The chain links TRBV6-1 to TRBJ1-2; no reliable D call. The germline V gene encodes CDR1 MNHNS and CDR2 SASEGT. Trimming cost V 0 bases and J 6 bases, with 14 bases left between them. CDR3 size: 15 residues. The CDR3 is CASSEALYSGDGYTF. For the CDR3, the DNA is TGTGCCAGCAGTGAAGCGCTTTATTCCGGGGATGGCTACACCTTC.

This clonotype has at least ten counts. This chain links TRBV20-1 with TRBJ2-2; 10 bases agree with TRBD2. Germline V CDR1 and CDR2: DFQATT, SNEGSKA (reference sequence). The junction had 12 bases not matched to a gene; V was cut back by 2 bases and J by 3 bases. This CDR3 spans 18 amino acids. The CDR3 DNA reads as TGCAGTGCTAGATCCTTCCTTAGCGGGGGGCTTGACACCGGGGAGCTGTTTTTT. Translation gives CSARSFLSGGLDTGELFF.

This clonotype was seen at least ten times. This sequence joins TRBV12-3 or TRBV12-4 and TRBJ2-5; TRBD2 matches at 11 bases. The CDR3 loop spans 15 amino acids. V dropped 4 bases and J dropped 5; count of bases not matched to a gene: 6. This CDR3 is CASSSLTSGEETQYF. The CDR3 DNA follows: TGTGCCAGCAGTTCCTTGACTAGCGGGGAGGAGACCCAGTACTTC.

This clonotype was counted ten times or more. The chain couples TRBV7-9 to TRBJ2-7; 13 bases map to TRBD2. Germline values: CDR1 SEHNR, CDR2 FQNEAQ (reference sequence). Losses at the gene ends were 5 bases for V and 5 bases for J; bases not matched to a gene: 9. The CDR3 covers 16 residues. CDR3 bases: TGTGCCAGCAGCCGCTGGACTAGCGGGGGCGGGGACGAGCAGTACTTC. Residues: CASSRWTSGGGDEQYF.

The table lists this clonotype with a count of one. The V gene is TRBV6-2 or TRBV6-3, the J gene TRBJ1-1, with D possibly matching TRBD1 (6 bases). Looked up from germline, CDR1 is MNHEY and CDR2 is SVGEGT. Trimming stripped 0 bases from V and 4 bases from J, with 18 bases between. The CDR3 runs 17 residues. The CDR3: CASSYSRVRGEGTEAFF. The DNA for the CDR3 is TGTGCCAGCAGTTACTCGAGGGTCAGGGGAGAGGGCACTGAAGCTTTCTTT.

This clonotype was observed at least ten times. The rearrangement uses TRBV13 and TRBJ2-5; 7 bases are a match to TRBD1. Trimming cost V 5 bases and J 1 base; bases outside gene matches: 4. The germline CDR1 and CDR2 sequences are PRHDT and FYEKMQ (reference sequence). The CDR3 spans 14 residues. The CDR3: CASSAGTVQETQYF. CDR3 in DNA: TGTGCCAGCAGCGCCGGGACAGTCCAAGAGACCCAGTACTTC.